The sequence of this T cell receptor beta chain was determined in a study of cytomegalovirus exposure and HLA in healthy donors. The CDR3 extends over 18 amino acids. In germline, CDR1 is SGDLS, CDR2 YYNGEE. V trimming: 0 bases; J trimming: 0 bases; junction bases outside the gene matches: 5. Both 60 Vbeta primers and 13 Jbeta primers went into the PCR. Profiled with immunoSEQ multiplex PCR; TCRdb holds only in-frame clones, not every one. The sample contains 120,000 to 150,000 clones, about 76% of which appear only once. Input material: PBMCs. V usage is TRBV9 and J usage is TRBJ2-6, with 8 bases lining up with TRBD2. The TCR comes from a female donor in good health and CMV-seronegative. CDR3 region: CASSVAGGGNSGANVLTF. DNA of the CDR3: TGTGCCAGCAGCGTAGCCGGCGGGGGGAACTCTGGGGCCAACGTCCTGACTTTC.